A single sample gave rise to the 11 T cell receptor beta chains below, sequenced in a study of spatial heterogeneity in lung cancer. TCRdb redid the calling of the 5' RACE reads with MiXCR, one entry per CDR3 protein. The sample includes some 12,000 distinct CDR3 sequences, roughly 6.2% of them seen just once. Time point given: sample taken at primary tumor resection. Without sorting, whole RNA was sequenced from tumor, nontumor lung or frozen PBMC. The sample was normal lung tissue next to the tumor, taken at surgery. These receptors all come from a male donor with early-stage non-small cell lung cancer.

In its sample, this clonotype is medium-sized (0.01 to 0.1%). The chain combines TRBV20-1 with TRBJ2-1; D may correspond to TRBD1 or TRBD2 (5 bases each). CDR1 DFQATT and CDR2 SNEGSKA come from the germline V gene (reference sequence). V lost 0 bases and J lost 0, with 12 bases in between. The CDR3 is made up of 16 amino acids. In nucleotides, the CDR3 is TGCAGTGCTAGAGATGGGACGAAAAGCTCCTACAATGAGCAGTTCTTC. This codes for CSARDGTKSSYNEQFF.

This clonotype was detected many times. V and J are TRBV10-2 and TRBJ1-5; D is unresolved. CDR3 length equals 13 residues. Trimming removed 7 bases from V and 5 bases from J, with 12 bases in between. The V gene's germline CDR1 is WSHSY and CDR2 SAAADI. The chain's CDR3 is CASTEDRDQPQHF. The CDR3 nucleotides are TGCGCCAGCACCGAGGACCGAGATCAGCCCCAGCATTTT.

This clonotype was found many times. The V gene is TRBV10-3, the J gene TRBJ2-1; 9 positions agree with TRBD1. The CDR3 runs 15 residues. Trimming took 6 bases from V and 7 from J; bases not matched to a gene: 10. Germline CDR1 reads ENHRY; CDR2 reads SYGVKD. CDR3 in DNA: TGTGCCATCAGAGGAGACAGGGGGGTTAAGAATGAGCAGTTCTTC. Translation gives CAIRGDRGVKNEQFF.

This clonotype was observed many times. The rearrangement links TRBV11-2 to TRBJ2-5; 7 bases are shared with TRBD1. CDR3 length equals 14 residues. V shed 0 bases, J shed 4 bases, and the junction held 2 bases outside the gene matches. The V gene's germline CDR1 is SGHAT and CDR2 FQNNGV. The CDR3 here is CASSLEAGGETQYF. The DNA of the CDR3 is TGTGCCAGCAGCTTAGAGGCAGGGGGAGAGACCCAGTACTTC.

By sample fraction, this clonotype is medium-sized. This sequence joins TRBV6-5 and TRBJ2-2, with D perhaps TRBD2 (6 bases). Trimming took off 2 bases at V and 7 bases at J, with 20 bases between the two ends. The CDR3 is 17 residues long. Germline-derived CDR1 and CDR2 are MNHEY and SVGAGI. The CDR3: CASSYGVTGAMGGELFF. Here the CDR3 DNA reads TGTGCCAGCAGTTACGGAGTCACGGGAGCGATGGGCGGGGAGCTGTTTTTT.

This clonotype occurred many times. The DNA of the CDR3 is TGTGCCAGCAGTCACACCTCCGGACCTGGAAACACCATATATTTT. Protein: CASSHTSGPGNTIYF. The chain couples TRBV3-1 to TRBJ1-3; D ambiguous. Germline loops: CDR1 LGHDT, CDR2 YNNKEL (reference sequence). There are 15 residues in the CDR3. Trimming took off 6 bases at V and 2 bases at J, with 14 bases between the two ends. Supplemented by reference TRBV3-1 and TRBJ1-3, the full variable domain reads DTAVSQTPKYLVTQMGNDKSIKCEQNLGHDTMYWYKQDSKKFLKIMFSYNNKELIINETVPNRFSPKSPDKAHLNLHINSLELGDSAVYFCASSHTSGPGNTIYFGEGSWLTVV.

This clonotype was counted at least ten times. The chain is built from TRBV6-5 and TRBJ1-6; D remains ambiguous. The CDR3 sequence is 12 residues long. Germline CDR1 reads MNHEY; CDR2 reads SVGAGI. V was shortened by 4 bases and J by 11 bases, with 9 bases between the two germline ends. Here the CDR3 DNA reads TGTGCCAGCAGTTTTGGCCAGACACCCCTCCACTTT. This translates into CASSFGQTPLHF.

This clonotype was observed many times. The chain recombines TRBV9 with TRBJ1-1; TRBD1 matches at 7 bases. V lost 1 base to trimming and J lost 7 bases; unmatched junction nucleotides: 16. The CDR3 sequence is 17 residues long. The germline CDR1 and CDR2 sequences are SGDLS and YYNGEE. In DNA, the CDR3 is TGTGCCAGCAGCGTATATGGACAGGTGGGATCCGAAAATGAAGCTTTCTTT. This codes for CASSVYGQVGSENEAFF. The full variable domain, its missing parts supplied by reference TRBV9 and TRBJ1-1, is DSGVTQTPKHLITATGQRVTLRCSPRSGDLSVYWYQQSLDQGLQFLIQYYNGEERAKGNILERFSAQQFPDLHSELNLSSLELGDSALYFCASSVYGQVGSENEAFFGQGTRLTVV.

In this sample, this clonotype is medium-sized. The chain's CDR3 is CANRHPGTECEKLFF. The CDR3 region has the DNA TGCGCCAACCGACACCCCGGGACAGAGTGTGAAAAACTGTTTTTT. The chain has TRBV4-1 and TRBJ1-4; TRBD1 aligns across 7 bases. Trimming took 10 bases from V and 7 from J; bases not matched to a gene: 15. This CDR3 region has 15 residues. From germline, CDR1 is MGHRA and CDR2 YSYEKL.

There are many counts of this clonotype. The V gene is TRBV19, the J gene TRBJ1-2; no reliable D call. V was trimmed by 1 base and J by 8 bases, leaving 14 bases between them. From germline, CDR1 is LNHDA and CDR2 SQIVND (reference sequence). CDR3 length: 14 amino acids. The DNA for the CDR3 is TGTGCCAGTAGTATAGGAACCGCCAGTGTAGGCTACACCTTC. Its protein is CASSIGTASVGYTF. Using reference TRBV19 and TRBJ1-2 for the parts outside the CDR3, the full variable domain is DGGITQSPKYLFRKEGQNVTLSCEQNLNHDAMYWYRQDPGQGLRLIYYSQIVNDFQKGDIAEGYSVSREKKESFPLTVTSAQKNPTAFYLCASSIGTASVGYTFGSGTRLTVV.

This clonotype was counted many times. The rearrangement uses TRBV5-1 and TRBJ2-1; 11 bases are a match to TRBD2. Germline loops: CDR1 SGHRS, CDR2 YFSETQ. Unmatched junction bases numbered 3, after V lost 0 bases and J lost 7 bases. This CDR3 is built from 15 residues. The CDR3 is CASSLGLAGKNEQFF. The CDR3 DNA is TGCGCCAGCAGCTTGGGACTAGCGGGAAAGAATGAGCAGTTCTTC.